The next 17 T cell receptor beta chains were all read from a single sample in a study of cytomegalovirus exposure and HLA in healthy donors. Amplification used 60 Vbeta primers and 13 Jbeta primers. TCRdb keeps only in-frame clones here, not all; method: immunoSEQ multiplex PCR. The sample lists 200,000 to 250,000 clones, roughly 88% occurring once. Sequenced material: PBMCs. Receptors originate from a boy aged 2-9 years in good health and CMV-seronegative.

The chain carries TRBV5-6 and TRBJ2-5; D might be TRBD2 (6 bases). Trimming removed 0 bases at V and 2 bases at J, with 17 bases between. The CDR3 spans 17 residues. Germline V gene data show CDR1 as SGHDT and CDR2 as YYEEEE. CDR3 loop: CASSLESGEWVQETQYF. As DNA, the CDR3 is TGTGCCAGCAGCTTGGAATCGGGAGAGTGGGTACAAGAGACCCAGTACTTC.

The rearrangement joins TRBV7-9 to TRBJ1-5; D might be TRBD1 (5 bases). Germline CDR1 reads SEHNR; CDR2 reads FQNEAQ (reference sequence). The length of the CDR3 is 15 residues. V was cut by 5 bases and J by 5 bases, with 16 bases left in between. The CDR3 sequence is CASSPTGREDQPQHF. For the CDR3, the DNA is TGTGCCAGCAGCCCGACCGGCAGGGAGGATCAGCCCCAGCATTTT.

The CDR3 DNA is TGCGCCAGCAGCCCCGGGACAGATAGCAATCAGCCCCAGCATTTT. This translates into CASSPGTDSNQPQHF. The J gene is TRBJ1-5, the V gene TRBV5-1; 7 bases align to TRBD1. CDR1 is SGHRS and CDR2 is YFSETQ in the germline V gene. This CDR3 has 15 residues. The trim removed 4 bases at V and 0 bases at J, leaving 4 bases unmatched.

CDR3 amino acids: CASSPATGVPEAFF. CDR3 in DNA: TGCGCCAGCAGCCCTGCGACAGGGGTTCCTGAAGCTTTCTTT. The chain is built from TRBV5-1 and TRBJ1-1; TRBD1 aligns across 8 bases. The V segment lost 4 bases and the J segment 6 bases; nucleotides outside the gene matches: 8. Germline CDR1 is SGHRS and CDR2 is YFSETQ. This CDR3 comprises 14 residues.

The genes are TRBV6-1 and TRBJ1-4, with D unresolved. There are 15 residues in the CDR3. From germline, CDR1 is MNHNS and CDR2 SASEGT. V was clipped by 3 bases and J by 10 bases, with 18 bases between them. The CDR3 loop reads CASSEFQRAMVKLFF. In nucleotides, the CDR3 is TGTGCCAGCAGTGAGTTCCAGCGTGCTATGGTAAAACTGTTTTTT.

A remark on this clone: One junction end does not reproduce the germline sequence, and a read error may be involved. The chain carries TRBV5-4 and TRBJ2-7; TRBD1 aligns across 8 bases. CDR1 is SGHNT and CDR2 is YYREEE in the germline V gene (reference sequence). The CDR3 has 15 residues. The CDR3 DNA is TGTGCCAACAGCCCTTCCGGGACAGGAACCTACGAGCAGTACTTC. This codes for CANSPSGTGTYEQYF.

The CDR3 sequence: CASSLRGVGTEAFF. CDR3 nucleotide sequence: TGTGCCAGCAGTCTTCGGGGGGTGGGCACTGAAGCTTTCTTT. The chain combines TRBV6-1 with TRBJ1-1; a possible D gene is TRBD1 (5 bases). This CDR3 has 14 residues. V lost 5 bases, J lost 4 bases, and 14 bases lay in between. Germline lookup yields CDR1 MNHNS and CDR2 SASEGT.

V gene TRBV4-1 combines with J gene TRBJ2-7; 7 bases are shared with TRBD1. Germline loops: CDR1 MGHRA, CDR2 YSYEKL. V shed 0 bases and J 6 bases; nucleotides not matched to a gene: 11. The CDR3 is 16 residues long. The CDR3 here is CASSQDRARGTCEQYF. CDR3 nucleotide sequence: TGCGCCAGCAGCCAAGATCGGGCCAGGGGGACGTGCGAGCAGTACTTC.

The V and J genes are TRBV21-1 and TRBJ2-1; TRBD1 was called by the table and not checked on the DNA. TRBV21-1 represents a pseudogene. This CDR3 has 13 amino acids. CDR3 sequence: CASSPTGYNEQFF. The CDR3 coding sequence is TGTGCCAGCAGCCCGACAGGATACAATGAGCAGTTCTTC.

The V gene is TRBV19, the J gene TRBJ2-7; D possibly corresponds to TRBD2 (5 bases). Trimming took 1 base from V and 4 from J, leaving 17 bases between them. The CDR3 covers 16 residues. Germline values: CDR1 LNHDA, CDR2 SQIVND (reference sequence). CDR3 loop: CASSIGSRDRNYEQYF. CDR3 DNA: TGTGCCAGTAGTATAGGTTCGAGGGATCGGAATTACGAGCAGTACTTC.

This clone has just a few counts. The chain carries TRBV2 and TRBJ1-1; D possibly corresponds to TRBD1 (5 bases). Trimming shortened V by 1 base and J by 0 bases, and 9 bases separated the two germline ends. The CDR3 loop spans 15 amino acids. Germline CDR1 is SNHLY and CDR2 is FYNNEI. As DNA, the CDR3 is TGTGCCAGCAGTGAAGGGGGCTATTTGAACACTGAAGCTTTCTTT. Amino acid sequence: CASSEGGYLNTEAFF.

This chain connects TRBV9 to TRBJ2-2; 7 bases align to TRBD1. Germline values: CDR1 SGDLS, CDR2 YYNGEE. The junction had 3 bases not matched to a gene; V was cut back by 2 bases and J by 2 bases. This CDR3 comprises 15 residues. The CDR3: CASSVGTANTGELFF. The CDR3 nucleotides read TGTGCCAGCAGCGTCGGGACAGCTAACACCGGGGAGCTGTTTTTT.

V is TRBV18 and J is TRBJ2-4; the match to TRBD1 covers 10 bases. The CDR3 is made up of 15 amino acids. The junction had 7 bases not matched to a gene; V was cut back by 6 bases and J by 5 bases. Germline CDR1 is KGHSH and CDR2 is LQKENI. The CDR3 reads CASSPTGTGENIQYF. CDR3 DNA: TGTGCCAGCTCTCCTACCGGGACAGGGGAAAACATTCAGTACTTC.

V and J are TRBV13 and TRBJ2-4; 8 nucleotides align to TRBD1. The J segment lost 7 bases and the V segment lost 6 bases, leaving 8 bases of the junction unmatched. The germline CDR1 and CDR2 sequences are PRHDT and FYEKMQ (reference sequence). This CDR3 region has 14 residues. The DNA of the CDR3 is TGTGCCAGCAGTCCGGACAGGGTGAGGAACATTCAGTACTTC. The encoded protein is CASSPDRVRNIQYF.

As to this clone: Other DNA sequences in the same sample also yield this CDR3. The V call is TRBV5-1, the J call TRBJ1-1, with D possibly TRBD1 on 6 matching bases. This CDR3 comprises 13 residues. Germline V lookup: CDR1 SGHRS, CDR2 YFSETQ. The germline V and J ends were trimmed by 4 bases and 1 base, with 8 bases remaining between them. CDR3: CASSETGNTEAFF. The CDR3 coding sequence is TGCGCCAGCAGCGAGACAGGGAACACTGAAGCTTTCTTT. Full variable domain (remainder filled in from reference TRBV5-1 and TRBJ1-1): KAGVTQTPRYLIKTRGQQVTLSCSPISGHRSVSWYQQTPGQGLQFLFEYFSETQRNKGNFPGRFSGRQFSNSRSEMNVSTLELGDSALYLCASSETGNTEAFFGQGTRLTVV.

This sequence joins TRBV29-1 and TRBJ1-2; 7 bases are shared with TRBD1. The CDR3 is made up of 14 amino acids. Germline loops: CDR1 SQVTM, CDR2 ANQGSEA. With 6 bases clipped from V and 5 bases from J, the junction kept 12 bases outside the gene matches. CDR3: CSVAPGTEKYGYTF. For the CDR3, the DNA is TGCAGCGTCGCCCCGGGGACAGAGAAGTATGGCTACACCTTC.

The gene calls are TRBV19 and TRBJ1-4; TRBD1 matches at 7 bases. V was clipped by 3 bases and J by 5 bases; unmatched bases: 6. The CDR3 contains 15 residues. In germline, CDR1 is LNHDA, CDR2 SQIVND (reference sequence). CDR3 bases: TGTGCCAGTAGTATCCCCGACAGGGCGAATGAAAAACTGTTTTTT. Protein: CASSIPDRANEKLFF.